This T cell receptor (beta chain) appears in the sequencing data of a study of T cells after yellow fever vaccination. General study findings and limits: FACS-sorted repertoires could contain abundant clonotypes contaminating from the bulk population.

TCRdb passed the 5' RACE reads through MiXCR, listing each CDR3 protein once. There are some 200,000 distinct CDR3 sequences in the sample; 11% occur only once, and around 34% lies in the top ten. Regarding this clonotype: The antigen remains unidentified.

This TCR was sampled from a man between 18 and 35 years old who received the YFV17D yellow fever vaccine. The sample in question was CD8+ T cells sorted from PBMCs, obtained 15 days after the yellow fever booster vaccination.

Here the CDR3 DNA reads TGCGCCAGCAGCTTGGCCCTGGTCAAAGAGACCCAGTACTTC. It is translated as CASSLALVKETQYF. This chain uses TRBV5-1 with TRBJ2-5, with D uncertain. There are 14 residues in the CDR3. CDR1 is SGHRS and CDR2 is YFSETQ in the germline V gene. V was cut by 0 bases and J by 3 bases, with 9 bases left in between.